A selection of T cell receptor beta chains follows, all from one sample in a study of blood T cell repertoires in COVID-19. Produced via immunoSEQ multiplex PCR; TCRdb's table is partial and in-frame only. This table has roughly 130,000 clones, approximately 84% appearing once. The sample taken for sequencing was peripheral blood. These receptors came from a woman in her twenties or thirties who had recovered from COVID-19. The conserved cysteine and the conserved F or W are not part of the CDR3 here.

J gene,CDR3 length,V gene,CDR3 protein
TRBJ1-1,12,TRBV7-9,ASSPQGRRTEAF
TRBJ2-7,13,TRBV27,ASSLRLTSSYEQY
TRBJ1-2,12,TRBV18,ASSPGQGGYGYT
TRBJ2-2,12,TRBV7-3,ASSMTMNTGELF
TRBJ1-1,12,TRBV19,ASSIVALNTEAF
TRBJ1-5,12,TRBV19,ASSLDTSYQPQH
TRBJ2-1,14,TRBV6-4,ASSPQGAAPYNEQF
TRBJ1-1,10,TRBV2,ASIRENTEAF
TRBJ2-5,14,TRBV18,ASSPRAGGLQETQY
TRBJ1-2,13,TRBV27,ASRDPGQGVYGYT
TRBJ1-2,11,TRBV7-2,ASSRDRGSPCT
TRBJ2-1,9,TRBV12-3/TRBV12-4,ASNRDRGQF
TRBJ2-1,13,TRBV9,ASSVSSVSYNEQF
TRBJ2-7,12,TRBV11-2,ASSLELANYEQY
TRBJ1-3,15,TRBV20-1,SASWGRTGISGNTIY
TRBJ2-3,13,TRBV27,ASRTGTGGSDTQY
TRBJ1-1,12,TRBV12-5,ASAKDRGPTEAF
TRBJ2-5,12,TRBV11-2,ASSLVQIEETQY
TRBJ2-6,16,TRBV12-5,ASGLVRKGVTGANVLT
TRBJ2-7,16,TRBV15,ATSRDHGLAGLHYEQY
TRBJ1-3,15,TRBV19,ASSTSGGTLAGNTIY
TRBJ2-5,16,TRBV9,ASSSRTSGRVSQETQY
TRBJ1-1,12,TRBV11-2,ASSLVGGETEAF
TRBJ1-6,13,TRBV7-9,ASSDSTGSDSPLH
TRBJ1-5,9,TRBV14,ASSQGDRAS
TRBJ2-1,15,TRBV27,ASSLPVLAGSYNEQF
TRBJ2-2,18,TRBV6-6,ASSPRRKTSGRENTGELF
TRBJ2-7,13,TRBV19,ASSYSLSQSYEQY
TRBJ1-1,13,TRBV19,ASSISEQGSTEAF
TRBJ1-1,16,TRBV23-1,ASSQSPGQGAPNTEAF
TRBJ2-3,12,TRBV7-2,ASSLGPSGNTQY
TRBJ1-3,11,TRBV19,ASAGSSGNTIY
TRBJ1-2,9,TRBV2,ASRAAGGNT
TRBJ2-7,12,TRBV9,ASSVEAGRGEQY
TRBJ1-3,15,TRBV23-1,ASSPGGPIRSGNTIY
TRBJ1-2,14,TRBV5-4,ASSSGTYSSSYGYT
TRBJ2-3,13,TRBV19,ASSIGQEGTDTQY
TRBJ2-1,13,TRBV9,ASSGLGTEGDEQF
TRBJ1-2,12,TRBV2,ASSENRLYYGYT
TRBJ1-6,12,TRBV6-6,ASRGQGLNSPLH
TRBJ1-1,12,TRBV18,ASSPPNGNTEAF
TRBJ2-7,14,TRBV11-2,ASSLPLAGSPYEQY
TRBJ2-2,15,TRBV16,ASSRPPGTGSIGELF
TRBJ2-7,9,TRBV20-1,SALDSYEQY
TRBJ2-3,12,TRBV20-1,SASGGGGTDTQY
TRBJ1-2,13,TRBV19,ASSIWGRENYGYT
TRBJ2-7,13,TRBV5-1,ASSQIAGERNEQY
TRBJ1-5,14,TRBV19,ASTPPWTGGDQPQH
TRBJ2-2,12,TRBV6-5,ASSQQGGIGELF
TRBJ2-5,12,TRBV9,ASSVQGTQETQY
TRBJ2-3,14,TRBV19,ASTSLSSGSTDTQY